This T cell receptor beta chain was found in a study of CD8+ T cells in alopecia areata. Overall study context: Those treated were given oral tofacitinib at 5 to 10 mg twice daily. Study-wide findings and caveats: Shared TCR sequences were less clear between patients than in mice, possibly partly from HLA diversity.

Treatment given: oral pan-JAK inhibitor, 5-10 mg twice daily. Lesional scalp punch biopsies and peripheral blood came from alopecia areata patients. Trimming stripped 3 bases from V and 11 bases from J, with 11 bases between. Germline V lookup: CDR1 SEHNR, CDR2 FQNEAQ (reference sequence). The CDR3 covers 11 residues. cDNA serving as the sequencing template came from extracted, reverse transcribed RNA. TCRdb's copy holds only in-frame clones and misses some; the assay was immunoSEQ multiplex PCR. This sample has under 350,000 clones, with 58% found just once. To note about this clone: Its antigen is undetermined.

The sequenced sample was CD4+ T cells sorted from blood, obtained at week 24, from a patient treated with tofacitinib. The TCR was taken from a human donor with alopecia areata. The genes are TRBV7-9 and TRBJ2-7; perhaps D is TRBD1 or TRBD2 (5 bases each). The CDR3 loop is CASSLGTRKYF. In DNA form, the CDR3 reads TGTGCCAGCAGCTTGGGGACGAGGAAGTACTTC.